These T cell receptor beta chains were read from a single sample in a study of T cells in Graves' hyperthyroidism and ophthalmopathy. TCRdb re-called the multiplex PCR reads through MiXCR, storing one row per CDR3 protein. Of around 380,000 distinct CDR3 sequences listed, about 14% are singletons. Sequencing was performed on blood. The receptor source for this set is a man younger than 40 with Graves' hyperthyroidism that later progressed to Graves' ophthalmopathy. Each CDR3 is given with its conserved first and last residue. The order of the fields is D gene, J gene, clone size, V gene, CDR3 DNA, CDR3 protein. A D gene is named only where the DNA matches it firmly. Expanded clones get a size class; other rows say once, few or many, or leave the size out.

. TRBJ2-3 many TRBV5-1 TGCGCCAGCAGCCCACAGGGTCGGGCTACGCAGTATTTT CASSPQGRATQYF
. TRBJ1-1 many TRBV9 TGTGCCAGCAGCCCTGGGGCTTTAAACACTGAAGCTTTCTTT CASSPGALNTEAFF
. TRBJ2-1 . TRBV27 TGTGCCAGCAGTTTTTTTGGGAATGAGCAGTTCTTC CASSFFGNEQFF
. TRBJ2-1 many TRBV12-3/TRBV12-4 TGTGCCAGCAGTTTGTTGGGTGACTCCTACAATGAGCAGTTCTTC CASSLLGDSYNEQFF
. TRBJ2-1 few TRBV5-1 TGCGCCAGCATGTCAGGGAAGGCGAATGAGCAGTTCTTC CASMSGKANEQFF
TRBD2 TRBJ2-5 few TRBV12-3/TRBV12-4 TGTGCCAGCAGTTCCGGGACTACCAGCCAAGAGACCCAGTACTTC CASSSGTTSQETQYF
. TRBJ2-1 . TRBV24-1 TGTGCCACCAGTGACCCTACAGGTGGGTACGTTGAGCAGTTCTTC CATSDPTGGYVEQFF
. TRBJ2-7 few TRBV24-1 TGTGCCACCAGTGATGGACCTAAAAATGGATACGAGCAGTACTTC CATSDGPKNGYEQYF
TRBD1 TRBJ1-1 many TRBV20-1 TGCAGTGCTTTCGGACAGGGCACTGAAGCTTTCTTT CSAFGQGTEAFF
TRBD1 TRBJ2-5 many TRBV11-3 TGTGCCAGCAGCCAACCCCCGGGACAGGTCCTTCAAGAGACCCAGTACTTC CASSQPPGQVLQETQYF
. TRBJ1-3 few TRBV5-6 TGTGCCAGCAGCCCCACCGGCTCGGGAAACACCATATATTTT CASSPTGSGNTIYF
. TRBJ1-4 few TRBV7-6 TGTGCCAGCAGTAAAAACAGGGTTGCAACTAATGAAAAACTGTTTTTT CASSKNRVATNEKLFF
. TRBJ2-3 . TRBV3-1 TGTGCCAGCAGCCGATCTGCCCGGAGGCCCTACACAGATACGCAGTATTTT CASSRSARRPYTDTQYF
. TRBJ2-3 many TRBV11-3 TGTGCCAGCAGCCCCGACACAGATACGCAGTATTTT CASSPDTDTQYF
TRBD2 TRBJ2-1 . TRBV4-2 TGTGCCAGCAGCCAAGCAGCGGGGGCTAACCCCAACTCCTACAATGAGCAGTTCTTC CASSQAAGANPNSYNEQFF
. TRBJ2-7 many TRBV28 TGTGCCAGTGGGACACCAATTTACGAGCAGTACTTC CASGTPIYEQYF
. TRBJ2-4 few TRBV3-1 TGTGCCAGCAGCCAAGAAGTTATCGACTCCAAAAACATTCAGTACTTC CASSQEVIDSKNIQYF
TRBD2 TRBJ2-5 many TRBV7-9 TGTGCCAGCAGCATGGGACTAGCGGGGGGGCGGCAGCAGAAAGAGACCCAGTACTTC CASSMGLAGGRQQKETQYF
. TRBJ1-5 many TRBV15 TGTGCCACCAGCAGATCCCCGGGACAGCCCCAGCATTTT CATSRSPGQPQHF
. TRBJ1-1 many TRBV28 TGTGCCAGCAGTACCCGGGGGGGGAACACTGAAGCTTTCTTT CASSTRGGNTEAFF
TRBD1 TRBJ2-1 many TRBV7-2 TGTGCCAGCAGCTTAGTCGGGACAGACTACAATGAGCAGTTCTTC CASSLVGTDYNEQFF
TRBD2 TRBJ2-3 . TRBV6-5 TGTGCCAGCAGTTACTCGCTAGCGGGGGCGAGCACAGATACGCAGTATTTT CASSYSLAGASTDTQYF
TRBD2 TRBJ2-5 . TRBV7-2 TGTGCCAGCAGCTTACGACTAGCGGGGGCCTTAGGCGGGGAGACCCAGTACTTC CASSLRLAGALGGETQYF
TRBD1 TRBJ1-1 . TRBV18 TGTGCCAGCTTACCACGGTTCGACAGGGTGAACACAGAAGCTTTCTTT CASLPRFDRVNTEAFF
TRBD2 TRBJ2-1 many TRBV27 TGTGCCAGCAGTTTCGGGACTAGCGGAACTTACAATGAGCAGTTCTTC CASSFGTSGTYNEQFF
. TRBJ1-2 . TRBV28 TGTGCCAGCAGTTTATCGGGTTTCTATGGCTACACCTTC CASSLSGFYGYTF
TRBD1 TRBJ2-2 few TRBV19 TGTGCCAGTAGTGGGACAGTTGCGTGGTACACCGGGGAGCTGTTTTTT CASSGTVAWYTGELFF
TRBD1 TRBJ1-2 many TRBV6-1 TGTGCCAGCAGTGAACTGGACAGGGTCTATGGCTACACCTTC CASSELDRVYGYTF
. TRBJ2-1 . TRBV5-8 TGTGCCAGCAGCTTAGGAGAAGGAAGTGTGAATGAGCAGTTCTTC CASSLGEGSVNEQFF
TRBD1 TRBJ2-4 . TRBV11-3 TGTGCCAGCAGCCCTGGGGCAGGGGGCTGGAACATTCAGTACTTC CASSPGAGGWNIQYF
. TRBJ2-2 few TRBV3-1 TGTGCCAGCAGCCAAGGATACACCGGGGAGCTGTTTTTT CASSQGYTGELFF
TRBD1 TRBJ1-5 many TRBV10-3 TGTGCCATCAGTGGACAGGGGAGCAATCAGCCCCAGCATTTT CAISGQGSNQPQHF
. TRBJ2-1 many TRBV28 TGTGCCAGCAGCCTGGGGGGGCCCCCCTACAATGAGCAGTTCTTC CASSLGGPPYNEQFF
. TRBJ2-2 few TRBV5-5 TGTGCCAGCAGCTTGTTTCAGGGGACGGCCGGGGAGCTGTTTTTT CASSLFQGTAGELFF
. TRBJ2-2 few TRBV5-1 TGCGCCAGCAGCTTTCCTAGTGTCACCGGGGAGCTGTTTTTT CASSFPSVTGELFF
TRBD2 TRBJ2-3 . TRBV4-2 TGTGCCAGCAGCCAAGTGAAGCGGGGGGGCCTTATAGATACGCAGTATTTT CASSQVKRGGLIDTQYF
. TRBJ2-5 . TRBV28 TGTGCCAGCAAAACCGTCGGCAGGGAAGAGACCCAGTACTTC CASKTVGREETQYF
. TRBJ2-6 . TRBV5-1 TGCGCCAGCAGCTTGGGACTTTCTGGGGCCAACGTCCTGACTTTC CASSLGLSGANVLTF
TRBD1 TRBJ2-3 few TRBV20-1 TGCAGTGCTCCGGGGACAGGGAGGGGGGGGAGCCCAGATACGCAGTATTTT CSAPGTGRGGSPDTQYF
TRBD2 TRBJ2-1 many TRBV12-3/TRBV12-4 TGTGCCAGCAACCTAGCGGGGGACAATGAGCAGTTCTTC CASNLAGDNEQFF
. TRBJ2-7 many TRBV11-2 TGTGCCAGCAGCAAAAGATCGGGGTACTACGAGCAGTACTTC CASSKRSGYYEQYF
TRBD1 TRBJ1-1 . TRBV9 TGTGCCAGCAGCGCGGGGACAGTGAACACTGAATCTTTCTTT CASSAGTVNTESFF
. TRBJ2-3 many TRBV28 TGTGCCAGCAGTACGGGAACGGGACGCAGCACAGATACGCAGTATTTT CASSTGTGRSTDTQYF
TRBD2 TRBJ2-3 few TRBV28 TGTGCCAGCAGCTATCCCGGGACTAGCGGGGGGGCCTCAGATACGCAGTATTTT CASSYPGTSGGASDTQYF
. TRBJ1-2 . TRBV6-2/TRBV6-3 TGTGCCAGCAGTTACTGGACCTCTGAGGGGCTCGACTATGGCTACACCTTC CASSYWTSEGLDYGYTF
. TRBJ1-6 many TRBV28 TGTGCCAGCAGGGCCGGGGGGCCCCGTTCTAATTCACCCCTCCACTTT CASRAGGPRSNSPLHF
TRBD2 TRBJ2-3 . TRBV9 TGTGCCAGCAGCCCAGGGACTAGCTTTCGCACAGATACGCAGTATTTT CASSPGTSFRTDTQYF
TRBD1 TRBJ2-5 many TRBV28 TGTGCCAGCAGTCCCCTCTGGGGGACAGGGTGGGAGACCCAGTACTTC CASSPLWGTGWETQYF
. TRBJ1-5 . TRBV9 TGTGCCAGCAGCGTAGGCTCTAGCAATCAGCCCCAGCATTTT CASSVGSSNQPQHF
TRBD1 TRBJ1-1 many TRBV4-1 TGCGCCAGCAGCCCCCAGCCCCGGACAGGGATCACTGAAGCTTTCTTT CASSPQPRTGITEAFF
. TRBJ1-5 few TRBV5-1 TGCGCCAGCAGCTTGAGTTGGGGAGGGGATCAGCCCCAGCATTTT CASSLSWGGDQPQHF
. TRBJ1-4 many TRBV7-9 TGTGCCAGCAGCTTCCAGGGTCTCAATGAAAAACTGTTTTTT CASSFQGLNEKLFF